In its sample, the clone carrying this T cell receptor beta chain was seen a few times. Its antigen is undetermined. This sample was included in a study of CD8 T cells in ankylosing spondylitis. Study-wide points: Researchers reportedly found disease-linked clones significantly enriched in matched ankylosing spondylitis synovial fluid. A TCR beta motif of roughly 8 highly homologous variants appeared characteristic of ankylosing spondylitis blood. Clones linked to the disease showed a CD8+ phenotype. They occurred at relatively low frequencies in peripheral blood.

TCRdb reprocessed the 5' RACE reads via MiXCR and lists one record per CDR3 protein. The sample shows roughly 450,000 distinct CDR3 sequences, 26% of them seen only once. The germline gives CDR1 SEHNR, CDR2 FQNEAQ (reference sequence). V was clipped by 0 bases and J by 10 bases; unmatched bases: 4. The CDR3 has 14 amino acids. The receptor comes from a male donor with ankylosing spondylitis. Input material: blood, either unsorted or a sorted T cell fraction (not recorded which). V usage is TRBV7-9 and J usage is TRBJ2-1; TRBD2 aligns across 9 bases. CDR3 coding DNA: TGTGCCAGCAGCTTAGCCGAGAGCGGGAGGGAGCAGTTCTTC. Encoded protein: CASSLAESGREQFF. Together with reference TRBV7-9 and TRBJ2-1, the CDR3 gives the full variable domain: DTGVSQNPRHKITKRGQNVTFRCDPISEHNRLYWYRQTLGQGPEFLTYFQNEAQLEKSRLLSDRFSAERPKGSFSTLEIQRTEQGDSAMYLCASSLAESGREQFFGPGTRLTVL.